The 9 T cell receptor beta chains reported below all come from one sample, sequenced in a study of shared clonotypes between healthy human individuals. Repertoires were generated with immunoSEQ multiplex PCR, while TCRdb's copy carries only in-frame clones and drops some. This table holds around 300,000 clones, roughly 87% found once. The sequencing sample was made of memory CD8+ T cells sorted from blood. Subset described: CD45RO+ cells pooled with CCR7-negative TemRA cells. The receptors come from a man aged 18 to 29 in good health.

There are a few counts of this clone. The chain carries TRBV5-5 and TRBJ2-1; 9 bases agree with TRBD1. With V trimmed by 5 bases and J by 9 bases, 9 bases remained unmatched. The CDR3 extends over 14 amino acids. CDR1 and CDR2 from the germline V gene are SGHKS and YYEKEE (reference sequence). As DNA, the CDR3 is TGTGCCAGCAGAGCCGGGACAGGGTACCCTGAGCAGTTCTTC. Translating it yields CASRAGTGYPEQFF. The full variable domain, rest sourced from reference TRBV5-5 and TRBJ2-1, is DAGVTQSPTHLIKTRGQQVTLRCSPISGHKSVSWYQQVLGQGPQFIFQYYEKEERGRGNFPDRFSARQFPNYSSELNVNALLLGDSALYLCASRAGTGYPEQFFGPGTRLTVL.

The CDR3, as DNA: TGTGCCAGCAGCCCGGCGGACAGTTCACCCTTCTACGAGCAGTACTTC. It codes for CASSPADSSPFYEQYF. This chain connects TRBV7-9 to TRBJ2-7, with D possibly matching TRBD1 (6 bases). The CDR3 consists of 16 residues. Germline CDR1 is SEHNR and CDR2 is FQNEAQ (reference sequence). The V and J ends lost 5 bases and 3 bases respectively, with 20 bases between them. The variable domain in full, with the rest retrieved from reference TRBV7-9 and TRBJ2-7, is DTGVSQNPRHKITKRGQNVTFRCDPISEHNRLYWYRQTLGQGPEFLTYFQNEAQLEKSRLLSDRFSAERPKGSFSTLEIQRTEQGDSAMYLCASSPADSSPFYEQYFGPGTRLTVT.

CDR3 sequence reads: CASSPEGDSNQPQHF. CDR3 DNA sequence: TGTGCCAGCAGCCCCGAGGGAGATAGCAATCAGCCCCAGCATTTT. The chain links TRBV6-5 to TRBJ1-5; D is unresolved. This CDR3 is 15 amino acids long. The germline gives CDR1 MNHEY, CDR2 SVGAGI. Trimming left V 6 bases short and J 0 bases short, with 12 bases between.

As concerns this clone: One end of the junction does not line up with germline, which may come from a read error. The rearrangement joins TRBV7-7 to TRBJ2-2; no reliable D call. The germline CDR1 and CDR2 sequences are SSHAT and FNYEAQ (reference sequence). The CDR3 extends over 16 amino acids. CDR3 DNA sequence: TGTGCTAGCAGCCCTCGCCTTGGGTGGCCTACCGGGGAGCTGTTTTTT. It encodes CASSPRLGWPTGELFF. Variable domain in full (rest from reference TRBV7-7 and TRBJ2-2): GAGVSQSPRYKVTKRGQDVTLRCDPISSHATLYWYQQALGQGPEFLTYFNYEAQPDKSGLPSDRFSAERPEGSISTLTIQRTEQRDSAMYRCASSPRLGWPTGELFFGEGSRLTVL.

V usage is TRBV9 and J usage is TRBJ2-7; D gene ambiguous. The CDR3 consists of 14 residues. Germline V gene lookup returns CDR1 SGDLS and CDR2 YYNGEE. V was shortened by 0 bases and J by 1 base, with 8 bases between the two germline ends. The CDR3 here is CASSVESLSYEQYF. The CDR3 DNA reads TGTGCCAGCAGCGTAGAAAGTCTATCCTACGAGCAGTACTTC.

V usage is TRBV4-1 and J usage is TRBJ2-1; 7 bases line up with TRBD2. Losses at the gene ends were 5 bases for V and 4 bases for J; bases not matched to a gene: 14. CDR1 is MGHRA, CDR2 YSYEKL, per germline. The CDR3 length is 17 residues. Here the CDR3 reads CASSGRLATIGYNEQFF. The CDR3 DNA sequence: TGCGCCAGCAGCGGGCGACTAGCTACGATTGGGTACAATGAGCAGTTCTTC.

CDR3: CASRDIAKNIQYF. In DNA, the CDR3 is TGTGCCAGCAGAGACATAGCCAAAAACATTCAGTACTTC. The J gene is TRBJ2-4, the V gene TRBV27; D not certain. CDR1 is MNHEY and CDR2 is SMNVEV in the germline V gene (reference sequence). This CDR3 spans 13 amino acids. V was shortened by 6 bases and J by 0 bases, with 6 bases between the two germline ends.

V gene TRBV30 combines with J gene TRBJ1-2; D uncertain. This CDR3 has 8 amino acids. The germline V gene has CDR1 GTSNPN and CDR2 SVGIG (reference sequence). CDR3 in DNA: TGTGCTACGAAGGGCTACACCTTC. It codes for CATKGYTF.

This rearrangement joins TRBV6-5 to TRBJ1-1, with unresolved D. Deletions cut 6 bases from V and 5 bases from J, with 10 bases between. Per the germline V gene, CDR1 is MNHEY and CDR2 is SVGAGI. This CDR3 region has 12 residues. CDR3 bases: TGTGCCAGCAGCCCCTCAGAGACTGAAGCTTTCTTT. Translated: CASSPSETEAFF.